A single sample gave rise to the 27 T cell receptor beta chains below, sequenced in a study of blood T cell repertoires in COVID-19. Data came from immunoSEQ multiplex PCR; TCRdb stores just in-frame clones and leaves some out. The sample has around 180,000 clones, roughly 81% seen once. The source material was peripheral blood. These receptors were taken from a woman older than 75 with COVID-19, enrolled during active disease.

The chain joins TRBV19 to TRBJ1-3; 10 bases fit TRBD1. This CDR3 is built from 17 residues. Germline CDR1 and CDR2: LNHDA and SQIVND (reference sequence). Trimming removed 5 bases from V and 5 bases from J; junction bases left unmatched: 12. CDR3 loop: CASSPVRDRGGRNTIYF. The CDR3 region has the DNA TGTGCCAGTAGTCCCGTCCGGGACAGGGGTGGGAGAAACACCATATATTTT. Full variable domain (missing parts from reference TRBV19 and TRBJ1-3): DGGITQSPKYLFRKEGQNVTLSCEQNLNHDAMYWYRQDPGQGLRLIYYSQIVNDFQKGDIAEGYSVSREKKESFPLTVTSAQKNPTAFYLCASSPVRDRGGRNTIYFGEGSWLTVV.

The V call is TRBV5-5, the J call TRBJ2-7; D is ambiguous. This CDR3 is built from 15 residues. Germline V lookup: CDR1 SGHKS, CDR2 YYEKEE (reference sequence). Trimming stripped 0 bases from V and 0 bases from J, with 10 bases between. DNA for the CDR3: TGTGCCAGCAGCTTGGGCTACGTAAGCTCCTACGAGCAGTACTTC. This encodes CASSLGYVSSYEQYF.

V gene TRBV5-1 combines with J gene TRBJ2-5, with TRBD2 identical over 9 bases. V trimming: 0 bases; J trimming: 0 bases; junction bases outside the gene matches: 6. Germline-derived CDR1 and CDR2 are SGHRS and YFSETQ. CDR3 length: 17 amino acids. The CDR3 region has the DNA TGCGCCAGCAGCTTGGCAGAAGCGGGAGGATACCAAGAGACCCAGTACTTC. The encoded protein is CASSLAEAGGYQETQYF.

This clone has a handful of counts. The chain has TRBV10-3 and TRBJ1-2, with a possible D match to TRBD1 (5 bases). CDR3 size: 14 residues. Germline CDR1 and CDR2: ENHRY and SYGVKD. V lost 4 bases to trimming and J lost 4 bases, with 13 bases between them. The CDR3 DNA reads as TGTGCCATCAGTGGAGCAGGGTCTAGCTATGGCTACACCTTC. Translation gives CAISGAGSSYGYTF.

V gene TRBV19 combines with J gene TRBJ1-2, with no clear D. V lost 1 base and J lost 1, with 4 bases in between. CDR1 LNHDA and CDR2 SQIVND come from the germline V gene (reference sequence). This CDR3 comprises 13 residues. The CDR3: CASSIALNYGYTF. The CDR3 DNA sequence: TGTGCCAGTAGTATAGCCCTTAACTATGGCTACACCTTC.

Only a few counts were recorded for this clone. CDR3 sequence: CASSYQGYEQYF. The CDR3, as DNA: TGTGCCAGCAGTTACCAGGGCTACGAGCAGTACTTC. The chain links TRBV12-3 or TRBV12-4 to TRBJ2-7, with D perhaps TRBD1 (5 bases). The length of the CDR3 is 12 residues. V gave up 4 bases and J gave up 3 bases, with 7 bases separating them.

The CDR3 nucleotides read TGTGCCACCAGTGACCCCAGCGGGAGGGGCAATGAGCAGTTCTTC. Amino acid sequence: CATSDPSGRGNEQFF. The chain recombines TRBV24-1 with TRBJ2-1, with 10 bases matching TRBD2. The germline V gene has CDR1 KGHDR and CDR2 SFDVKD. The CDR3 runs to 15 residues. V shed 4 bases and J 6 bases; nucleotides not matched to a gene: 5.

V is TRBV18 and J is TRBJ2-3; TRBD1 matches 8 bases. Trimming at V came to 0 bases and at J to 5 bases, leaving 1 base not matched to a gene. Germline values: CDR1 KGHSH, CDR2 LQKENI. The CDR3 runs 14 residues. Written as DNA, the CDR3 is TGTGCCAGCTCACCACCGACAGGGGAAGATACGCAGTATTTT. Encoded protein: CASSPPTGEDTQYF.

This clone occurred once. The rearrangement links TRBV6-5 to TRBJ1-1; D not resolved. The germline V gene has CDR1 MNHEY and CDR2 SVGAGI. This CDR3 region has 14 residues. Trimming pared 7 bases from V and 0 bases from J, leaving 12 bases between. The CDR3 DNA reads as TGTGCCAGCATGAGATCAGCGATGAACACTGAAGCTTTCTTT. Translated, it gives CASMRSAMNTEAFF.

The chain employs TRBV5-6 and TRBJ1-4, with TRBD1 matching 11 bases. Germline trimming cut 4 bases from V and 7 bases from J; bases unmatched to any gene: 9. The CDR3 totals 16 residues. Germline CDR1 and CDR2: SGHDT and YYEEEE. CDR3 loop: CASSPRRTGGREKLFF. CDR3 bases: TGTGCCAGCAGCCCCCGTCGGACAGGGGGCCGTGAAAAACTGTTTTTT.

The V and J genes are TRBV29-1 and TRBJ2-1; D gene uncertain. The CDR3 is 11 amino acids. Germline loops: CDR1 SQVTM, CDR2 ANQGSEA. Trimming cost V 7 bases and J 9 bases, with 13 bases left between them. The CDR3 DNA reads TGCAGCGGGGTCCTCTGGAGTGAGCAGTTCTTC. Protein sequence: CSGVLWSEQFF.

The chain recombines TRBV25-1 with TRBJ2-7; D possibly corresponds to TRBD2 (6 bases). In germline, CDR1 is MGHDK, CDR2 SYGVNS. CDR3 size: 12 residues. V lost 2 bases, J lost 6 bases, and 8 bases lay in between. The CDR3 bases are TGTGCCAGCAGTGAAATCGGGGGCGAGCAGTACTTC. Protein: CASSEIGGEQYF.

This chain uses TRBV5-1 with TRBJ2-2; D might be TRBD1 (6 bases). Germline CDR1 reads SGHRS; CDR2 reads YFSETQ. Trimming stripped 7 bases from V and 5 bases from J, with 15 bases between. The CDR3 totals 14 residues. In DNA form, the CDR3 reads TGCGCCAGCGGATCCACAGGGAATACCGGGGAGCTGTTTTTT. Amino acids: CASGSTGNTGELFF.

This sequence joins TRBV5-1 and TRBJ2-1; 12 nucleotides match TRBD1. The CDR3 loop spans 16 amino acids. Looked up from germline, CDR1 is SGHRS and CDR2 is YFSETQ. V shed 5 bases, J shed 2 bases, and the junction held 5 bases outside the gene matches. The CDR3 DNA follows: TGCGCCAGCAGTATTGGGACAGGGGGCGCCTACAATGAGCAGTTCTTC. It encodes CASSIGTGGAYNEQFF.

V and J are TRBV21-1 and TRBJ2-1; the table's TRBD2 call for D was not verified on the DNA. TRBV21-1 is flagged as a pseudogene. This CDR3 is 16 amino acids long. As DNA, the CDR3 is TGTGCCAGCAGCAGCGTCCGGACTAGCTCCTACAATGAGCAGTTCTTC. Translated, it gives CASSSVRTSSYNEQFF.

The rearrangement joins TRBV30 to TRBJ1-2, with TRBD1 as a possible D gene (5 bases). This CDR3 region has 14 residues. The V end lost 2 bases, the J end lost 4 bases, and 14 bases lay between the germline ends. Germline V gives CDR1 GTSNPN, CDR2 SVGIG (reference sequence). In DNA form, the CDR3 reads TGTGCCTGGAGTTGGACCTTGGACATCTATGGCTACACCTTC. Its translation: CAWSWTLDIYGYTF.

V is TRBV19 and J is TRBJ2-3; D is ambiguous. The CDR3 runs to 13 residues. Germline values: CDR1 LNHDA, CDR2 SQIVND (reference sequence). Trimming stripped 5 bases from V and 0 bases from J, with 6 bases between. The CDR3 sequence: CASSQISTDTQYF. CDR3 nucleotides: TGTGCCAGTAGTCAGATTAGCACAGATACGCAGTATTTT.

The V gene is TRBV19, the J gene TRBJ2-3, with 7 bases matching TRBD2. Germline-derived CDR1 and CDR2 are LNHDA and SQIVND (reference sequence). J gave up 4 bases and V 6 bases, and 7 bases lay outside the gene matches. CDR3 length: 14 residues. The CDR3 protein is CASSLGLGADTQYF. The CDR3 DNA reads TGTGCCAGTAGCCTCGGACTAGGGGCAGATACGCAGTATTTT. Looking up the rest from reference TRBV19 and TRBJ2-3 gives the full variable domain: DGGITQSPKYLFRKEGQNVTLSCEQNLNHDAMYWYRQDPGQGLRLIYYSQIVNDFQKGDIAEGYSVSREKKESFPLTVTSAQKNPTAFYLCASSLGLGADTQYFGPGTRLTVL.

This rearrangement joins TRBV7-2 to TRBJ1-6; D is undetermined. The CDR3 length is 13 residues. With 2 bases removed from V and 7 bases from J, the gap between germline ends came to 6 bases. Germline CDR1 reads SGHTA; CDR2 reads FQGNSA. DNA for the CDR3: TGTGCCAGCAGCTTACAGTCCAATTCACCCCTCCACTTT. Translating it yields CASSLQSNSPLHF.

The rearrangement joins TRBV4-1 to TRBJ1-5; 7 bases line up with TRBD1. The ends lost 3 bases at V and 1 base at J; junction bases unmatched: 9. Germline V gene lookup returns CDR1 MGHRA and CDR2 YSYEKL. CDR3 length: 17 residues. This chain's CDR3 is CASSHLGRGVSNQPQHF. The CDR3 coding sequence is TGCGCCAGCAGCCATCTGGGCAGGGGGGTGAGCAATCAGCCCCAGCATTTT.

The sample holds a few counts of this clone. In DNA, the CDR3 is TGTGCCAGTAGTCCTCCCCCAGGGGCCACGGATCAGCCCCAGCATTTT. Translated, it gives CASSPPPGATDQPQHF. The chain joins TRBV19 to TRBJ1-5, with D tentatively TRBD1 (6 bases). V was pared by 5 bases and J by 5 bases, with 19 bases between. This CDR3 contains 16 residues. Per the germline V gene, CDR1 is LNHDA and CDR2 is SQIVND (reference sequence).

V gene TRBV5-4 combines with J gene TRBJ2-7, with 7 bases identical to TRBD2. V lost 0 bases, J lost 2 bases, and 8 bases stayed unmatched. Germline V gives CDR1 SGHNT, CDR2 YYREEE (reference sequence). The CDR3 is 16 amino acids. This chain's CDR3 is CASSLEGGRKPYEQYF. CDR3 bases: TGTGCCAGCAGCTTGGAAGGCGGGAGAAAGCCCTACGAGCAGTACTTC.

The V call is TRBV7-8, the J call TRBJ1-5; TRBD1 is a possible D gene (5 bases). Germline V gene lookup returns CDR1 SGHVS and CDR2 FQNEAQ. Trimming shortened V by 3 bases and J by 0 bases, and 15 bases separated the two germline ends. The CDR3 is made up of 17 amino acids. The CDR3 DNA reads TGTGCCAGCAGCTTTGATGGGGGGAGAGATAGCAATCAGCCCCAGCATTTT. Residues: CASSFDGGRDSNQPQHF.

This chain joins TRBV9 and TRBJ1-1; 7 bases line up with TRBD1. The CDR3 is 15 residues long. Germline-derived CDR1 and CDR2 are SGDLS and YYNGEE. The J segment lost 1 base and the V segment lost 5 bases, leaving 8 bases of the junction unmatched. This chain's CDR3 is CASSGTDKRNTEAFF. In DNA, the CDR3 is TGTGCCAGCAGTGGGACAGACAAAAGGAACACTGAAGCTTTCTTT.

This clone came up a few times. V is TRBV12-3 or TRBV12-4 and J is TRBJ1-6; D is perhaps TRBD1 (5 bases). The CDR3 length is 12 residues. Trimming stripped 4 bases from V and 17 bases from J, with 15 bases between. The CDR3 region is CASSSYGAHVHF. The CDR3 bases are TGTGCCAGCAGTTCCTATGGGGCCCATGTCCACTTT.

The chain recombines TRBV29-1 with TRBJ1-3; D uncertain. There are 19 residues in the CDR3. V lost 5 bases and J lost 0, with 26 bases in between. CDR1 and CDR2 from the germline V gene are SQVTM and ANQGSEA. The CDR3 spells CSVPPGRSPGVISGNTIYF. The CDR3 region has the DNA TGCAGCGTTCCTCCGGGAAGGTCCCCTGGCGTGATCTCTGGAAACACCATATATTTT.

The genes are TRBV7-3 and TRBJ2-1; 8 nucleotides line up with TRBD1. J was trimmed by 7 bases and V by 2 bases; bases with no gene match: 7. The CDR3 has 15 residues. Germline V gene lookup returns CDR1 SGHTA and CDR2 FQGTGA. The CDR3: CASSLGQGGRNEQFF. In DNA form, the CDR3 reads TGTGCCAGCAGCTTAGGACAGGGAGGTAGGAATGAGCAGTTCTTC.